The table lists the clone carrying this T cell receptor beta chain with many counts. CDR3 length: 16 amino acids. V was pared by 0 bases and J by 4 bases, with 12 bases between. CDR1 and CDR2 (germline): LNHDA, SQIVND (reference sequence). The sample is drawn from a study of spatial heterogeneity in lung cancer. Unique molecular identifiers tagged every individual TCR cDNA molecule. TCRdb fed the 5' RACE reads into MiXCR, producing one record per CDR3 protein. Of about 90,000 distinct CDR3 sequences listed, about 9.4% are singletons. The sample's time point: sample taken at primary tumor resection. Extraction of whole RNA from tumor, nontumor lung or frozen PBMC preceded unsorted sequencing. Untreated early-stage non-small cell lung cancer patients, roughly 75 in total, were the donors.

The sample consisted of PBMCs, taken at surgery. This sequence originates from a male donor with early-stage non-small cell lung cancer. The chain uses TRBV19 and TRBJ2-2, with D tentatively TRBD2 (5 bases). The CDR3 nucleotides are TGTGCCAGTAGTATAGATGTCGTCGGGGTCACCGGGGAGCTGTTTTTT. Translated, it gives CASSIDVVGVTGELFF.